This T cell receptor beta chain was recovered during a study of blood T cells in healthy people across ages. Next came a second PCR, run for 7 to 11 cycles, which used a sample-barcoded 5' primer along with a J-beta primer mix. With 12 random nucleotides, a template-switch adaptor tagged each individual cDNA molecule. TCRdb itself ran the 5' RACE reads through MiXCR, one entry per CDR3 protein. The table includes about 760,000 distinct CDR3 sequences, roughly 25% detected once. Note on this clonotype: The antigen remains unidentified.

Study-level points and caveats: Diversity of TCR beta per million T cells declined in a roughly linear way with age.

This CDR3 has 15 amino acids. The ends were cut back, 6 bases at V and 9 bases at J, with 22 bases in the middle. These sequences were also reported in another study, on T cells of mothers and their children. That work contributes: At a rate of about 1.5 ug per 15 ul, cDNA synthesis received all of the extracted RNA. Nobody spotted any persistent microchimeric T cell clones.

The origin of this receptor is a boy aged 5-17 years in good health. The sequenced sample was blood. The chain is built from TRBV12-3 or TRBV12-4 and TRBJ2-3; a weak D match, TRBD2 (5 bases). This CDR3 is CASSPASRPTDTQYF. CDR3 in DNA: TGTGCCAGCAGCCCTGCTAGCCGGCCGACCGACACGCAGTATTTT.